Sequencing of this T cell receptor (beta chain) was carried out in a study of siplizumab effects on memory and regulatory T cells. Turning to the study itself: The authors ran mixed lymphocyte reactions in pairs, with siplizumab at approximately 1 ug/mL or without drug.

This clone was seen just once. Antigen: not known. TCRdb's table, derived via immunoSEQ multiplex PCR, lists solely in-frame clones and lacks some. Found here are just under 20,000 clones, about 45% of them singletons; the top ten hold approximately 6%. Coculture of the mixed lymphocyte reaction cells took place at 37 degrees C and lasted around six days. V was cut by 6 bases and J by 0 bases, with 11 bases left in between. The CDR3 extends over 15 amino acids. Germline V lookup: CDR1 KGHSH, CDR2 LQKENI. Broader study findings: Major contributors to the alloresponse seemed to be naive T cells, which also appeared more diverse than memory cells. Confirmatory evidence of suppressive function in proliferating siplizumab-culture Tregs was not obtained. Some alloreactive sequences were traceable to unstimulated CD4+ memory cells, and siplizumab significantly reduced them.

The receptor comes from a human donor in good health; the cells came from an allogeneic mixed lymphocyte reaction. Some clones in this sample may be carry-over from other donors' samples. The sequenced material came from CFSE-low (dividing) CD4+ T cells sorted from an allogeneic mixed lymphocyte reaction. The chain links TRBV18 to TRBJ2-2; unclear D gene. The CDR3, as DNA: TGTGCCAGCTCCCAGATCGGAGCGAACACCGGGGAGCTGTTTTTT. Translated: CASSQIGANTGELFF. Looking up the rest from reference TRBV18 and TRBJ2-2 gives the full variable domain: NAGVMQNPRHLVRRRGQEARLRCSPMKGHSHVYWYRQLPEEGLKFMVYLQKENIIDESGMPKERFSAEFPKEGPSILRIQQVVRGDSAAYFCASSQIGANTGELFFGEGSRLTVL.